This TCR beta chain was captured by sequencing in a study of tumor-infiltrating lymphocytes in primary liver carcinoma. About the research overall: The five patients, who were men and women, ranged in age from 30 to 69 years. Regarding the study as a whole: Reduced overlap was seen in tumor-adjacent and tumor-blood pairs versus tumor region pairs. Tumors and blood were compared for top-250-clone fraction, and tumors had the significantly higher value (p = 0.039).

Both RNA and DNA were isolated together from around 20-30 mg of bulk tissue that had not been sorted. Every tumor sample held more than 75% viable tumor cells. Between the trimmed V and J ends, which lost 6 bases and 0 bases, there was a span of 12 bases. Germline-derived CDR1 and CDR2 are SQVTM and ANQGSEA. This CDR3 comprises 14 residues. The researchers produced TCR beta cDNA from roughly 550 ng total RNA with a constant-region primer. Library construction for TCR beta comprised three nested multiplex PCR rounds performed with slightly modified ARM-PCR. Two initial PCR rounds of 10 to 11 cycles each paired TRBV1-TRBV30 forward primers with a C-beta reverse primer. TCRdb reprocessed the multiplex PCR reads via MiXCR and lists one record per CDR3 protein. The table lists fewer than 200,000 distinct CDR3 sequences, 85% of them singletons. On this clonotype: The antigen remains unidentified.

The sample consisted of tumor tissue from primary liver carcinoma. The V call is TRBV29-1, the J call TRBJ1-3, with D perhaps matching TRBD1 (6 bases). The source is a man aged 40-50 years with primary liver carcinoma and hepatitis B virus infection. CDR3 in DNA: TGCAGCGTCATAGACAGGAGCTCTGGAAACACCATATATTTT. Its protein is CSVIDRSSGNTIYF.